Presented here are 28 T cell receptor beta chains from one specimen sequenced in a study of control samples from healthy donors and cancer patients. TCRdb's copy holds only in-frame clones and misses some; the assay was immunoSEQ multiplex PCR. The sample has fewer than 85,000 clones, roughly 92% seen once. The sample was blood. All receptors derive from a woman aged 55-69 years in good health.

This clone was found once. This chain joins TRBV7-9 and TRBJ2-7; D gene unclear. V shed 6 bases and J shed 2 bases, with 14 bases lying between them. CDR1 and CDR2 (germline): SEHNR, FQNEAQ (reference sequence). This CDR3 has 14 residues. The CDR3 loop reads CASRLDGATYEQYF. DNA for the CDR3: TGTGCCAGCAGACTCGATGGCGCTACCTACGAGCAGTACTTC.

This chain connects TRBV19 to TRBJ2-2; 10 bases agree with TRBD2. V gave up 3 bases and J gave up 1 base; unmatched junction bases: 11. The CDR3 is made up of 19 amino acids. Germline CDR1 and CDR2: LNHDA and SQIVND (reference sequence). CDR3 DNA: TGTGCCAGTAGTATCCGAACGTCGGGACTAGCGCTGAACACCGGGGAGCTGTTTTTT. Its protein product is CASSIRTSGLALNTGELFF.

The J gene is TRBJ1-1, the V gene TRBV6-5; D unresolved. The germline V gene has CDR1 MNHEY and CDR2 SVGAGI. CDR3 size: 14 residues. V dropped 8 bases and J dropped 1 base, with 14 bases sitting between them. The CDR3, as DNA: TGTGCCAGCTTCATTCAGCCCACGAACACTGAAGCTTTCTTT. Protein sequence: CASFIQPTNTEAFF.

The J gene is TRBJ2-3, the V gene TRBV18; 8 positions match TRBD2. Germline CDR1 KGHSH, CDR2 LQKENI. Germline trimming cut 3 bases from V and 4 bases from J; bases unmatched to any gene: 3. The CDR3 is 14 amino acids. CDR3 nucleotide sequence: TGTGCCAGCTCACCGGGACTAGGGGCAGATACGCAGTATTTT. This sequence encodes CASSPGLGADTQYF.

The chain employs TRBV2 and TRBJ1-4, with D perhaps TRBD1 (6 bases). The CDR3 has 13 amino acids. V was cut by 5 bases and J by 5 bases, with 9 bases left in between. Germline loops: CDR1 SNHLY, CDR2 FYNNEI. The CDR3 loop reads CASSPDRNEKLFF. The CDR3 region has the DNA TGTGCCAGCAGTCCTGACAGGAATGAAAAACTGTTTTTT.

The V and J genes are TRBV11-2 and TRBJ2-7, with 7 bases lining up with TRBD2. The CDR3 totals 14 residues. The J segment lost 4 bases and the V segment lost 5 bases, leaving 8 bases of the junction unmatched. The germline gives CDR1 SGHAT, CDR2 FQNNGV. The CDR3 coding sequence is TGTGCCAGCAGCCCTTCTGGGGGAGGGTACGAGCAGTACTTC. Translation gives CASSPSGGGYEQYF.

The rearrangement joins TRBV28 to TRBJ1-4; no firm D call. CDR3 length: 13 residues. Germline values: CDR1 MDHEN, CDR2 SYDVKM. The germline V and J ends were trimmed by 6 bases and 6 bases, with 11 bases remaining between them. DNA of the CDR3: TGTGCCAGCAGCCCCGACGGCTATGAAAAACTGTTTTTT. Translated: CASSPDGYEKLFF.

V is TRBV3-1 (or the pseudogene TRBV3-2) and J is TRBJ2-7, with 9 bases that match TRBD2. The trim removed 4 bases at V and 3 bases at J, leaving 4 bases unmatched. CDR1 LGHDT and CDR2 YNNKEL come from the germline V gene (reference sequence). The CDR3 totals 14 residues. The chain's CDR3 is CASSRSSGIYEQYF. DNA of the CDR3: TGTGCCAGCAGCCGGTCTAGCGGGATCTACGAGCAGTACTTC.

This chain uses TRBV6-5 with TRBJ1-1; 8 bases fit TRBD1. Germline CDR1 MNHEY, CDR2 SVGAGI. V shed 8 bases, J shed 4 bases, and the junction held 6 bases outside the gene matches. The CDR3 runs to 13 residues. CDR3 sequence reads: CASERQGITEAFF. CDR3 coding DNA: TGTGCCAGCGAGAGACAGGGGATCACTGAAGCTTTCTTT.

The chain employs TRBV5-6 and TRBJ2-1; 8 bases match TRBD2. In germline, CDR1 is SGHDT, CDR2 YYEEEE. Germline trimming cut 0 bases from V and 9 bases from J; bases unmatched to any gene: 5. The CDR3 is 14 residues long. The CDR3, as DNA: TGTGCCAGCAGCTTGGAGCGGGGGCGAGGTGAGCAGTTCTTC. As protein: CASSLERGRGEQFF. The complete variable domain, with remaining parts taken from reference TRBV5-6 and TRBJ2-1, reads DAGVTQSPTHLIKTRGQQVTLRCSPKSGHDTVSWYQQALGQGPQFIFQYYEEEERQRGNFPDRFSGHQFPNYSSELNVNALLLGDSALYLCASSLERGRGEQFFGPGTRLTVL.

The chain couples TRBV5-1 to TRBJ1-4, with D unclear. Germline V gives CDR1 SGHRS, CDR2 YFSETQ. The CDR3 length is 13 residues. V lost 5 bases and J lost 4, with 9 bases in between. The CDR3 loop is CASRLAGNEKLFF. The CDR3 DNA reads TGCGCCAGCAGGCTCGCGGGTAATGAAAAACTGTTTTTT.

The CDR3: CSGRQSGDTEAFF. CDR3 nucleotide sequence: TGCAGCGGTCGACAATCCGGGGACACTGAAGCTTTCTTT. The chain is built from TRBV29-1 and TRBJ1-1; D gene unclear. The CDR3 sequence is 13 residues long. Trimming took 7 bases from V and 3 from J, leaving 15 bases between them. CDR1 and CDR2 (germline): SQVTM, ANQGSEA.

The CDR3 DNA is TGTGCCAGCTCGGATGGAGGGGCTACCGGAGATACGCAGTATTTT. Translated: CASSDGGATGDTQYF. V and J are TRBV7-2 and TRBJ2-3; the D gene is possibly TRBD2 (6 bases). Germline CDR1 SGHTA, CDR2 FQGNSA. This CDR3 region has 15 residues. Trimming stripped 8 bases from V and 5 bases from J, with 20 bases between.

The CDR3 DNA reads as TGCGCCAGCTGGGGAGGGGGCCCCACAGATACGCAGTATTTT. This codes for CASWGGGPTDTQYF. The chain recombines TRBV4-3 with TRBJ2-3, with D tentatively TRBD1 or TRBD2 (7 bases each). The CDR3 is made up of 14 amino acids. In germline, CDR1 is LGHNA, CDR2 YSLEER. The V end was cut by 8 bases, the J end by 2 bases, with 14 bases between.

The chain uses TRBV5-8 and TRBJ2-1; D gene uncertain. The V gene's germline CDR1 is SGHTS and CDR2 YDEGEE. V was shortened by 4 bases and J by 0 bases, with 11 bases between the two germline ends. The CDR3 has 15 residues. CDR3 in amino acids: CASSRSPSSYNEQFF. The CDR3 DNA follows: TGTGCCAGCAGCCGATCTCCGAGCTCCTACAATGAGCAGTTCTTC.

This clone is a singleton in its sample. V is TRBV30 and J is TRBJ1-4, with 8 bases aligning to TRBD1. This CDR3 region has 15 residues. With 1 base clipped from V and 8 bases from J, the junction kept 9 bases outside the gene matches. Germline CDR1 and CDR2: GTSNPN and SVGIG (reference sequence). The CDR3 spells CAWSDRTGTGEKLFF. The CDR3, as DNA: TGTGCCTGGAGTGATCGGACAGGGACGGGCGAAAAACTGTTTTTT.

This chain links TRBV2 with TRBJ2-6; unclear D gene. The germline V and J ends were trimmed by 5 bases and 0 bases, with 5 bases remaining between them. This CDR3 has 14 amino acids. Germline-derived CDR1 and CDR2 are SNHLY and FYNNEI. As DNA, the CDR3 is TGTGCCAGCAGTTTTTCCTCTGGGGCCAACGTCCTGACTTTC. Protein: CASSFSSGANVLTF.

The genes are TRBV7-8 and TRBJ2-4, with 12 positions matching TRBD2. V trimming: 8 bases; J trimming: 2 bases; junction bases outside the gene matches: 19. CDR3 length: 20 residues. The V gene's germline CDR1 is SGHVS and CDR2 FQNEAQ. In DNA form, the CDR3 reads TGTGCCAGCGCACACGATTCTAGCGGGAGGGGTCGTGAGACCAAAAACATTCAGTACTTC. Amino acids: CASAHDSSGRGRETKNIQYF.

V usage is TRBV28 and J usage is TRBJ1-4; 9 positions agree with TRBD1. The CDR3 is made up of 17 amino acids. Germline V gene data show CDR1 as MDHEN and CDR2 as SYDVKM. Losses at the gene ends were 1 base for V and 8 bases for J; bases not matched to a gene: 11. The CDR3 bases are TGTGCCAGCAGTTTATACAGCGGGGACAGGGCGCAAGAAAAACTGTTTTTT. This encodes CASSLYSGDRAQEKLFF.

The CDR3 loop reads CASSPRYYGGEKLFF. In DNA form, the CDR3 reads TGTGCCAGCAGTCCACGATACTATGGGGGTGAAAAACTGTTTTTT. J is TRBJ1-4 and V is TRBV27; TRBD1 is a possible D gene (5 bases). The V end was cut by 5 bases, the J end by 7 bases, with 17 bases between. CDR1 and CDR2 (germline): MNHEY, SMNVEV (reference sequence). The CDR3 is 15 residues long. Full variable domain (outside the CDR3, taken from reference TRBV27 and TRBJ1-4): EAQVTQNPRYLITVTGKKLTVTCSQNMNHEYMSWYRQDPGLGLRQIYYSMNVEVTDKGDVPEGYKVSRKEKRNFPLILESPSPNQTSLYFCASSPRYYGGEKLFFGSGTQLSVL.

The V and J genes are TRBV30 and TRBJ1-1; 7 bases are a match to TRBD1. J was trimmed by 1 base and V by 5 bases; bases with no gene match: 7. Germline V lookup: CDR1 GTSNPN, CDR2 SVGIG (reference sequence). The CDR3 consists of 14 residues. CDR3 in DNA: TGTGCCTGGGGACTCCGGGACAGGAACACTGAAGCTTTCTTT. This translates into CAWGLRDRNTEAFF.

The chain recombines TRBV5-4 with TRBJ1-2, with 7 bases identical to TRBD1. J lost 4 bases, V lost 4 bases, and 7 bases had no gene match. This CDR3 comprises 14 residues. Germline-derived CDR1 and CDR2 are SGHNT and YYREEE (reference sequence). The CDR3 is CASSPRGRIYGYTF. DNA for the CDR3: TGTGCCAGCAGCCCGAGGGGGCGGATCTATGGCTACACCTTC.

The chain is built from TRBV19 and TRBJ2-7; TRBD1 matches at 9 bases. Germline CDR1 and CDR2: LNHDA and SQIVND (reference sequence). V lost 3 bases, J lost 6 bases, and 9 bases stayed unmatched. The CDR3 contains 15 residues. The CDR3 DNA sequence: TGTGCCAGTAGTATGTTTCCGGGACAGGGTGTCGAGCAGTACTTC. Translated, it gives CASSMFPGQGVEQYF.

This clone was detected only once. The rearrangement links TRBV4-1 to TRBJ2-1; D might be TRBD2 (6 bases). The CDR3 extends over 13 amino acids. Trimming removed 7 bases at V and 2 bases at J, with 9 bases between. Germline V gene data show CDR1 as MGHRA and CDR2 as YSYEKL. Here the CDR3 reads CASKAGTYNEQFF. The CDR3 DNA is TGCGCCAGCAAGGCGGGGACCTACAATGAGCAGTTCTTC.

The V and J genes are TRBV2 and TRBJ1-1; a possible D gene is TRBD1 (6 bases). Trimming removed 6 bases at V and 1 base at J, with 9 bases between. The CDR3 consists of 13 residues. From germline, CDR1 is SNHLY and CDR2 FYNNEI. In DNA, the CDR3 is TGTGCCAGCAGGGCACAGGGGAACACTGAAGCTTTCTTT. Encoded protein: CASRAQGNTEAFF.

J is TRBJ1-1 and V is TRBV4-2; 9 bases align to TRBD1. Germline V CDR1 and CDR2: LGHNA, YNFKEQ. V trimming: 4 bases; J trimming: 7 bases; junction bases outside the gene matches: 16. The CDR3 sequence is 17 residues long. CDR3 residues: CASSLSGQGLAFGEAFF. CDR3 sequence (DNA): TGTGCCAGCAGCCTTTCGGGACAGGGCTTAGCTTTTGGTGAAGCTTTCTTT.

The chain joins TRBV24-1 to TRBJ2-2; D ambiguous. The CDR3 loop spans 13 amino acids. The germline V gene has CDR1 KGHDR and CDR2 SFDVKD. The ends were cut back, 7 bases at V and 3 bases at J, with 8 bases in the middle. The CDR3 DNA sequence: TGTGCCACCAGGGCTCCACACACCGGGGAGCTGTTTTTT. As protein: CATRAPHTGELFF.

Only one count was recorded for this clone. This sequence joins TRBV5-1 and TRBJ2-1, with 13 bases that match TRBD2. Germline lookup yields CDR1 SGHRS and CDR2 YFSETQ. This CDR3 spans 15 amino acids. V shed 4 bases, J shed 6 bases, and the junction held 4 bases outside the gene matches. The CDR3 region has the DNA TGCGCCAGCAGCCAACTAGCGGGAGGGCGCAATGAGCAGTTCTTC. Translation gives CASSQLAGGRNEQFF.